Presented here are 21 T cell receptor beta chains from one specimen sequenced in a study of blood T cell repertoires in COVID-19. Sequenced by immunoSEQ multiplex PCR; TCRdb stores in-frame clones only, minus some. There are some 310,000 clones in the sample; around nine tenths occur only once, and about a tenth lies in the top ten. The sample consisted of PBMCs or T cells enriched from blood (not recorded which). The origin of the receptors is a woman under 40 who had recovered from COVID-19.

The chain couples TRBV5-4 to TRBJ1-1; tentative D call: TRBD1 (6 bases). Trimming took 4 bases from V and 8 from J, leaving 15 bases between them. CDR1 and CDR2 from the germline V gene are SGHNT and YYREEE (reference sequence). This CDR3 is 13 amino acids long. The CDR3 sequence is CASSTGHPREAFF. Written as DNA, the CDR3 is TGTGCCAGCAGCACGGGACACCCTAGAGAAGCTTTCTTT.

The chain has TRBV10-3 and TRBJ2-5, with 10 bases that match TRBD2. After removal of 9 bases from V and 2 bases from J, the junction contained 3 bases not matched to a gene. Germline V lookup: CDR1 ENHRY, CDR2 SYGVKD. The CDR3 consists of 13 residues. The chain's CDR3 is CAMTSGLQETQYF. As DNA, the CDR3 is TGTGCCATGACTAGCGGGTTACAAGAGACCCAGTACTTC.

The CDR3 sequence is CASSDRGDTEAFF. Written as DNA, the CDR3 is TGTGCCAGCAGCGACAGGGGTGACACTGAAGCTTTCTTT. The chain recombines TRBV5-4 with TRBJ1-1; 8 bases map to TRBD1. The CDR3 totals 13 residues. CDR1 is SGHNT, CDR2 YYREEE, per germline (reference sequence). V was pared by 4 bases and J by 3 bases, with 2 bases of the junction left unmatched.

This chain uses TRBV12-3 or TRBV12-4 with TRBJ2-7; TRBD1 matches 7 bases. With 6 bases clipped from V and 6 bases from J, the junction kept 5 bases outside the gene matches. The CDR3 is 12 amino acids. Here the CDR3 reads CASRPQGSEQYF. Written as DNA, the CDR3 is TGTGCCAGCAGGCCACAGGGGTCCGAGCAGTACTTC.

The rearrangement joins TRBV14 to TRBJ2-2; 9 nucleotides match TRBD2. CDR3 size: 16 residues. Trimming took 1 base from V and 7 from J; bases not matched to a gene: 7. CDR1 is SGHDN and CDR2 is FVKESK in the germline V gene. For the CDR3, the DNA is TGTGCCAGCAGCCAAGCATTAGCGGGAGCAGGCGGGGAGCTGTTTTTT. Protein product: CASSQALAGAGGELFF.

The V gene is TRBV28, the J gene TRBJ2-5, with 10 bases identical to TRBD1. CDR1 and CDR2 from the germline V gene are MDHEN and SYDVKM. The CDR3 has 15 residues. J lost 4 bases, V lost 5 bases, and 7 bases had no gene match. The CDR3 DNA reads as TGTGCCAGCAGTAAGGAATGGGACAGGGGAGAGACCCAGTACTTC. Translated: CASSKEWDRGETQYF.

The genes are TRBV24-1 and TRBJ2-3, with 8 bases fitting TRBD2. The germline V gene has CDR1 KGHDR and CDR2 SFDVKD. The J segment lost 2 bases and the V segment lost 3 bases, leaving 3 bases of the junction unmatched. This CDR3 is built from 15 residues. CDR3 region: CATSDAGGHTDTQYF. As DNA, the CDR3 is TGTGCCACCAGTGATGCGGGAGGCCACACAGATACGCAGTATTTT.

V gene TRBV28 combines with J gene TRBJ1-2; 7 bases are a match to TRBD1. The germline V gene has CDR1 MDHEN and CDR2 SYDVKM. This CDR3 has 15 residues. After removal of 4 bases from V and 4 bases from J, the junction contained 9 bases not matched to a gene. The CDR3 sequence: CASSSQPGTVYGYTF. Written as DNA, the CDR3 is TGTGCCAGCAGTTCGCAGCCCGGGACAGTCTATGGCTACACCTTC.

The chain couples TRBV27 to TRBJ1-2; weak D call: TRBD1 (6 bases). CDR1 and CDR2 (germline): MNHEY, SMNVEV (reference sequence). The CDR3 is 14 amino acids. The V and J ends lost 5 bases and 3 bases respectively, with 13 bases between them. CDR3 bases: TGTGCCAGCAGTATACAGGGTCTTGACTATGGCTACACCTTC. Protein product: CASSIQGLDYGYTF.

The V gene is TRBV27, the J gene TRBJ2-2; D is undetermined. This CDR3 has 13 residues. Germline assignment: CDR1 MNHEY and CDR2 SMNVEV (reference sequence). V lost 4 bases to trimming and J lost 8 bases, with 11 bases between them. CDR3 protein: CASSWRGLGELFF. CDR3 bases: TGTGCCAGCAGTTGGCGTGGGCTTGGGGAGCTGTTTTTT.

This chain's CDR3 is CASSPNTGQELFF. CDR3 in DNA: TGTGCCAGCAGCCCCAATACAGGTCAGGAACTGTTTTTT. The chain joins TRBV7-6 to TRBJ1-4, with D perhaps TRBD1 (5 bases). V was pared by 5 bases and J by 12 bases, with 16 bases between. Germline CDR1 is SGHVS and CDR2 is FNYEAQ. This CDR3 spans 13 amino acids.

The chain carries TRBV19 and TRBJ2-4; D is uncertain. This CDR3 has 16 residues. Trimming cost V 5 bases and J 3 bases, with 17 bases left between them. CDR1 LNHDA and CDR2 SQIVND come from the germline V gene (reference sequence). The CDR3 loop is CASSPTLTQVKNIQYF. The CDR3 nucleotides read TGTGCCAGTAGTCCCACACTTACGCAGGTCAAAAACATTCAGTACTTC.

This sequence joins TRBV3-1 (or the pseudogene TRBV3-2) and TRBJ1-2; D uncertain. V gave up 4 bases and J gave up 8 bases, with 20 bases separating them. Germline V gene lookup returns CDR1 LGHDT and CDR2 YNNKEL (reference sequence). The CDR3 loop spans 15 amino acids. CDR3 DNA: TGTGCCAGCAGCCCGTATCGTCGGGTCTTTCGAGGCTACACCTTC. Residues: CASSPYRRVFRGYTF.

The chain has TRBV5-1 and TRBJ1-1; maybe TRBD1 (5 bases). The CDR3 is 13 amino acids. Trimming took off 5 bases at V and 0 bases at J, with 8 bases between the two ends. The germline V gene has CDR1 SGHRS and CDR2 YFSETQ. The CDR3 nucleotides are TGCGCCAGCAGGGAAGGGGTGAACACTGAAGCTTTCTTT. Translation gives CASREGVNTEAFF.

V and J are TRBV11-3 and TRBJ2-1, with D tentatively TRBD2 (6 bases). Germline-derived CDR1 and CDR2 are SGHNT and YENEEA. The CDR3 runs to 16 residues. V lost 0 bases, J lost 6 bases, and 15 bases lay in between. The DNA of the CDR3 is TGTGCCAGCAGCTTAGATGGGACGGGAGCCTCCAATGAGCAGTTCTTC. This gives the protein CASSLDGTGASNEQFF.

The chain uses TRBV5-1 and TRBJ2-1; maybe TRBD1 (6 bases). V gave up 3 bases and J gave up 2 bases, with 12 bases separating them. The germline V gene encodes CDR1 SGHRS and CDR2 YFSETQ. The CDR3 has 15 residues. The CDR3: CASSYDRPPYNEQFF. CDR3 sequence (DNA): TGCGCCAGCAGCTACGACAGGCCCCCCTACAATGAGCAGTTCTTC.

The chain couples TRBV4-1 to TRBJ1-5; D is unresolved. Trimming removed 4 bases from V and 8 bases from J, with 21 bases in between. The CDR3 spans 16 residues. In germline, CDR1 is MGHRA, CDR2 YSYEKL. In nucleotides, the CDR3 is TGCGCCAGCAGCCGAGGGATAGACAAGATCCTTGAGCCCCAGCATTTT. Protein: CASSRGIDKILEPQHF.

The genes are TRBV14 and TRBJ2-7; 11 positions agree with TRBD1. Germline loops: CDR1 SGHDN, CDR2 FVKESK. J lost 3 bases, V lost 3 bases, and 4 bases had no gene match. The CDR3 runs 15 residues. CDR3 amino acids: CASSQMDRGLYEQYF. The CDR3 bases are TGTGCCAGCAGCCAGATGGACAGGGGGCTCTACGAGCAGTACTTC. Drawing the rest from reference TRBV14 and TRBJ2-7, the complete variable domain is EAGVTQFPSHSVIEKGQTVTLRCDPISGHDNLYWYRRVMGKEIKFLLHFVKESKQDESGMPNNRFLAERTGGTYSTLKVQPAELEDSGVYFCASSQMDRGLYEQYFGPGTRLTVT.

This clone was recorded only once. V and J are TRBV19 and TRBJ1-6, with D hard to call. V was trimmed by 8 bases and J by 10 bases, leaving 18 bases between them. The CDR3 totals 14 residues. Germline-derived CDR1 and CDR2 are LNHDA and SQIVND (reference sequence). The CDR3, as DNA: TGTGCCAGTGCACCCACACAAACAGCATCACCCCTCCACTTT. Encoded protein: CASAPTQTASPLHF.

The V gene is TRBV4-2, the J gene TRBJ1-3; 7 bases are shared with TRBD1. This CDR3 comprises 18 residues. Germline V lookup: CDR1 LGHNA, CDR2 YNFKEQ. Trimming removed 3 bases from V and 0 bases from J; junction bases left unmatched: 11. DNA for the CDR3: TGTGCCAGCAGCCATCCCAGGCAGGGGGGCCTCTCTGGAAACACCATATATTTT. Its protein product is CASSHPRQGGLSGNTIYF.

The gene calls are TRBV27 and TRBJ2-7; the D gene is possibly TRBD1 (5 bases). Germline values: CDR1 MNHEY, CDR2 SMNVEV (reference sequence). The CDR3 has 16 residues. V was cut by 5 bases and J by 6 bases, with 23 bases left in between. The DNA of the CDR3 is TGTGCCAGCAGTCCCCGGAGAACGGACACCAGTCGCGAGCAGTACTTC. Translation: CASSPRRTDTSREQYF.